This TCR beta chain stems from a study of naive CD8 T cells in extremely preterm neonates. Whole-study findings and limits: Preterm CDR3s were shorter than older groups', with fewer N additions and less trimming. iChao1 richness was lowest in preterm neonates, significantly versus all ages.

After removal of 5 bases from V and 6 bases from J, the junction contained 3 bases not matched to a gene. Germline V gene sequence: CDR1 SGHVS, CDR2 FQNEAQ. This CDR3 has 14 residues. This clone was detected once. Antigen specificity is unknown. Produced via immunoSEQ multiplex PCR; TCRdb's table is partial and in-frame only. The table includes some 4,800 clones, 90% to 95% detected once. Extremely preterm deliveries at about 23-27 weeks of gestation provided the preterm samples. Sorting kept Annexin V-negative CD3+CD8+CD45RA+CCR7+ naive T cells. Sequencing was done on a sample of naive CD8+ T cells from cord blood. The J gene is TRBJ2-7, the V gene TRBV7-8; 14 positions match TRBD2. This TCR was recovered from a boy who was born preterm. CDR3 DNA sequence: TGTGCCAGCAGCCTCGGGACTAGCGGGAGCGAGCAGTACTTC. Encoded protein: CASSLGTSGSEQYF.